The 5 T cell receptor beta chains reported below all come from one sample, sequenced in a study of T-cell reconstitution after alpha-beta-depleted transplantation in children listed by TCRdb under 2016. The library was built by means of PCR. TCRdb lists the instrument as Illumina HiSeq 2500. To normalize quantification of the TCRbeta repertoire, the TCR libraries were built with molecular barcoding that relied on unique molecular identifiers. TCRdb reanalyzed the raw reads on its own, using fastp at Q25 for trimming and MiXCR for clone calling, and kept in-frame beta chains. Rows with one shared CDR3 protein collapse into an entry with the most common genes and DNA. The sample table shows 70,000 or so distinct CDR3 sequences, and approximately 10% are seen once. In total, the top ten clones hold around 13% of the sample. The meaning of the sample's treatment or condition label: allogeneic hematopoietic cell transplantation with graft depleted of TCRalphabeta T cells and CD19 B cells.

The sequencing here drew on PBMCs, taken before TCRalphabeta/CD19-depleted stem cell transplant. These receptors were taken from a boy between 10 and 17 years old with acute myeloid leukemia, due to receive a stem cell transplant.

This clonotype was counted ten times or more. The chain carries TRBV16 and TRBJ1-5, with 10 bases aligning to TRBD1. Per germline, CDR1 KGHSY and CDR2 FQNENV. This CDR3 is built from 15 residues. V lost 0 bases to trimming and J lost 4 bases; unmatched junction nucleotides: 0. CDR3 protein: CASSQSGQGNQPQHF. The CDR3 nucleotides are TGTGCCAGCAGCCAATCGGGACAGGGGAATCAGCCCCAGCATTTT. The full variable domain, its missing parts supplied by reference TRBV16 and TRBJ1-5, is GEEVAQTPKHLVRGEGQKAKLYCAPIKGHSYVFWYQQVLKNEFKFLISFQNENVFDETGMPKERFSAKCLPNSPCSLEIQATKLEDSAVYFCASSQSGQGNQPQHFGDGTRLSIL.

The table lists this clonotype with many counts. This chain connects TRBV6-5 to TRBJ1-4, with D possibly TRBD1 on 6 matching bases. Germline loops: CDR1 MNHEY, CDR2 SVGAGI. There are 15 residues in the CDR3. Deletions cut 2 bases from V and 6 bases from J, with 13 bases between. The CDR3 coding sequence is TGTGCCAGCAGTTACGATAGGGGGACGGATGAAAAACTGTTTTTT. The encoded protein is CASSYDRGTDEKLFF.

This clonotype was counted at least ten times. The rearrangement joins TRBV12-3 or TRBV12-4 to TRBJ2-1; tentative D call: TRBD2 (6 bases). With 0 bases removed from V and 7 bases from J, the gap between germline ends came to 7 bases. This CDR3 comprises 13 residues. The CDR3 loop is CASSLAGRNEQFF. DNA for the CDR3: TGTGCCAGCAGTTTAGCTGGGAGGAATGAGCAGTTCTTC.

The chain has TRBV19 and TRBJ1-5; 10 positions agree with TRBD1. Germline assignment: CDR1 LNHDA and CDR2 SQIVND (reference sequence). This CDR3 contains 18 residues. With V trimmed by 2 bases and J by 1 base, 8 bases remained unmatched. CDR3: CASSIRQGAKGSNQPQHF. The DNA for the CDR3 is TGTGCCAGTAGTATAAGACAGGGGGCAAAAGGAAGCAATCAGCCCCAGCATTTT.

V is TRBV4-3 and J is TRBJ2-7; 7 positions agree with TRBD2. J lost 5 bases, V lost 3 bases, and 13 bases had no gene match. This CDR3 region has 16 residues. CDR1 LGHNA and CDR2 YSLEER come from the germline V gene. For the CDR3, the DNA is TGCGCCAGCAGCCAGGCAAAAGCGGGAAGTATCCACGAGCAGTACTTC. Its protein is CASSQAKAGSIHEQYF.